The present entry profiles one TCR beta chain with its context. Individual cDNA molecules received unique molecular identifiers during library preparation. Each CDR3 protein is one row after TCRdb ran MiXCR on the 5' RACE reads. The table includes about 100,000 distinct CDR3 sequences, 13% detected once. CDR3 length equals 13 residues. The ends were cut back, 8 bases at V and 6 bases at J, with 16 bases in the middle. Germline V CDR1 and CDR2: MNHNY, SVGAGI (reference sequence). The entry originates in a study of early T cells in non-severe SARS-CoV-2 infection. Study-level information: Sequencing of unsorted whole blood was done on bulk RNA, leaving chains unpaired.

Sequenced input: whole blood. The receptor comes from an adult who was a healthcare worker with PCR-confirmed SARS-CoV-2 infection or an uninfected control (not recorded which). The rearrangement uses TRBV6-6 and TRBJ1-1; a possible D gene is TRBD1 (6 bases). The CDR3 loop is CASSLREGAEAFF. As DNA, the CDR3 is TGTGCCAGCTCGCTCAGGGAGGGGGCTGAAGCTTTCTTT.